The entry that follows covers one T cell receptor (beta chain) sequence. At the survey level, the v3.0 immunoSEQ assay was run. TCRdb's copy holds only in-frame clones and misses some; the assay was immunoSEQ multiplex PCR. Of about 37,000 clones listed, roughly four fifths are singletons. The data are from a study of long-term antiretroviral therapy in people with HIV. Germline CDR1 is MNHNY and CDR2 is SVGAGI (reference sequence). CDR3 length: 15 amino acids. Trimming removed 6 bases from V and 4 bases from J; junction bases left unmatched: 7. The sequencing used unsorted PBMCs, collected 1 year after starting antiretroviral therapy. This rearrangement joins TRBV6-6 to TRBJ2-1; 9 bases agree with TRBD1. The receptor comes from a man aged 18 to 29 with HIV. For the CDR3, the DNA is TGTGCCAGCAGAAACAGGGGGCAAGGATACAATGAGCAGTTCTTC. This codes for CASRNRGQGYNEQFF.